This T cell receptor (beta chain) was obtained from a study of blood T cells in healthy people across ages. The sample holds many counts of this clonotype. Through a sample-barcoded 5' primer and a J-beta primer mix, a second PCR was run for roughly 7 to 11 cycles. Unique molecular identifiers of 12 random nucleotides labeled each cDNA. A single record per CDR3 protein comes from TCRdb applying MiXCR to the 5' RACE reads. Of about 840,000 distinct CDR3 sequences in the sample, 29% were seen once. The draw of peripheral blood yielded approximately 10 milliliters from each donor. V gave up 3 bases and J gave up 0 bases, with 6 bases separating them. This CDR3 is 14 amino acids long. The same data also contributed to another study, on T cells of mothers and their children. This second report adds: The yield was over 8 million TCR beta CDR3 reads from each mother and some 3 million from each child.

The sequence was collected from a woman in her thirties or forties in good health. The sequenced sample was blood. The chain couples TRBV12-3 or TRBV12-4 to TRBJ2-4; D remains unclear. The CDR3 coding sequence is TGTGCCAGCAGTTTTGGGATAGCCAAAAACATTCAGTACTTC. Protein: CASSFGIAKNIQYF.